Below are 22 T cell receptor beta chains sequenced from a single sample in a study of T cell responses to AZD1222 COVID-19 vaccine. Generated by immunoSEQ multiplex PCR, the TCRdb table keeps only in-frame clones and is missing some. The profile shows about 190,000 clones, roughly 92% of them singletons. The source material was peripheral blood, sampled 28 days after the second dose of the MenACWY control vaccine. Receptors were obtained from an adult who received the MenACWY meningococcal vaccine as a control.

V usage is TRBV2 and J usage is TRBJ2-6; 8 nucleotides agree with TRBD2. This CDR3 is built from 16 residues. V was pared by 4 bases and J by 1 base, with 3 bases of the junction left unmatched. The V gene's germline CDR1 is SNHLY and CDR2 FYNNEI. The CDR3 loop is CASSGVAGSGANVLTF. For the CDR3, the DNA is TGTGCCAGCAGTGGAGTAGCGGGATCTGGGGCCAACGTCCTGACTTTC.

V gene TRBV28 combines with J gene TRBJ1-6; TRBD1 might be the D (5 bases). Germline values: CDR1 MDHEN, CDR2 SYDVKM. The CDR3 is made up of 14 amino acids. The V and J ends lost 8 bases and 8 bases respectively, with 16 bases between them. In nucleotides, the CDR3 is TGTGCCAGCCTCTCGGTAGGGACCTATTCACCCCTCCACTTT. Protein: CASLSVGTYSPLHF.

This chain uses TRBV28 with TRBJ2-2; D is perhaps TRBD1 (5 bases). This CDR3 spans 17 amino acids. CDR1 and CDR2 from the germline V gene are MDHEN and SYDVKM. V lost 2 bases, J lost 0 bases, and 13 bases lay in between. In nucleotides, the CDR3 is TGTGCCAGCAGTTTAATATTGACAGTTTCGAACACCGGGGAGCTGTTTTTT. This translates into CASSLILTVSNTGELFF.

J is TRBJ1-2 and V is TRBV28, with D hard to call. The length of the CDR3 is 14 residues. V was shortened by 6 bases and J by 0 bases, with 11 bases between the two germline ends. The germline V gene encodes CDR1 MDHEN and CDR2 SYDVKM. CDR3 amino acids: CASRQTPSNYGYTF. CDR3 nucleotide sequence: TGTGCCAGCAGGCAGACTCCGTCTAACTATGGCTACACCTTC.

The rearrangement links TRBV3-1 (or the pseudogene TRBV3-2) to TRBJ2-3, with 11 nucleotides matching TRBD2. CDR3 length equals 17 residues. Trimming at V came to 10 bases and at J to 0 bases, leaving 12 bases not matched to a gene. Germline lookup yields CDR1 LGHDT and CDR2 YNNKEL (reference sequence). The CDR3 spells CATMMASGRSSTDTQYF. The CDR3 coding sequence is TGTGCCACCATGATGGCTAGCGGGAGGTCTAGCACAGATACGCAGTATTTT.

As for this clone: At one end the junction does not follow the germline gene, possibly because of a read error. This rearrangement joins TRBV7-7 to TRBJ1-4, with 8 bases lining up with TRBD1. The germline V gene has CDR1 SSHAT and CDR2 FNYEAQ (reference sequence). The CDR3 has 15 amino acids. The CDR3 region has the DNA TGTGCTAGCAGCCCCGGGACAGGTCTAAATGAAAAACTGTTTTTT. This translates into CASSPGTGLNEKLFF.

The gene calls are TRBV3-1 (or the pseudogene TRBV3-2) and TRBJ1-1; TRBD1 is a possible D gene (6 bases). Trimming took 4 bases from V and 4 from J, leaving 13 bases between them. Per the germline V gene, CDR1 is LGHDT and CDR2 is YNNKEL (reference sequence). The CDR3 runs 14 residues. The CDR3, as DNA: TGTGCCAGCAGCCGAATGACAGGAAGCACTGAAGCTTTCTTT. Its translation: CASSRMTGSTEAFF.

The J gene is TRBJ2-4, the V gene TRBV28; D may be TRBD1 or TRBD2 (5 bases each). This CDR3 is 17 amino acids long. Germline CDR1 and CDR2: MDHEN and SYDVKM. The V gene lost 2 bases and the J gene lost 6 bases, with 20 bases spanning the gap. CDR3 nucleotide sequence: TGTGCCAGCAGTTTAGGGGATCGGGGCCTGAGCGGAAACATTCAGTACTTC. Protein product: CASSLGDRGLSGNIQYF.

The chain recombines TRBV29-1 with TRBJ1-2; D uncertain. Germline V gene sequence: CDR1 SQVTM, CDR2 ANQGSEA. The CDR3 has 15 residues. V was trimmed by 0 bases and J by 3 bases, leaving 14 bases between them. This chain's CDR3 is CSVEDRTDNDYGYTF. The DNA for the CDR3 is TGCAGCGTTGAAGATCGGACCGACAACGACTATGGCTACACCTTC.

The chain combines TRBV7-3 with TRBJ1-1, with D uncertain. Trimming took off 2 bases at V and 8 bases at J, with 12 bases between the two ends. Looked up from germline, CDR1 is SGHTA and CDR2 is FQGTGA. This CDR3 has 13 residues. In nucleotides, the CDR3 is TGTGCCAGCAGCTTACAACCTACGTCGGAAGCTTTCTTT. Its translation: CASSLQPTSEAFF. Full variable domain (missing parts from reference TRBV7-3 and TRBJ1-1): GAGVSQTPSNKVTEKGKYVELRCDPISGHTALYWYRQSLGQGPEFLIYFQGTGAADDSGLPNDRFFAVRPEGSVSTLKIQRTERGDSAVYLCASSLQPTSEAFFGQGTRLTVV.

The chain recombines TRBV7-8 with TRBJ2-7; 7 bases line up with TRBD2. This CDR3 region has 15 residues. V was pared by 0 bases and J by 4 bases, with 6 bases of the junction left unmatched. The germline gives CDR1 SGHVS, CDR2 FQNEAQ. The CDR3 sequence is CASSLALAVRYEQYF. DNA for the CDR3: TGTGCCAGCAGCTTAGCCCTAGCGGTTAGATACGAGCAGTACTTC. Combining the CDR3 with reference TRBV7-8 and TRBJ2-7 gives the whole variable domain GAGVSQSPRYKVAKRGQDVALRCDPISGHVSLFWYQQALGQGPEFLTYFQNEAQLDKSGLPSDRFFAERPEGSVSTLKIQRTQQEDSAVYLCASSLALAVRYEQYFGPGTRLTVT.

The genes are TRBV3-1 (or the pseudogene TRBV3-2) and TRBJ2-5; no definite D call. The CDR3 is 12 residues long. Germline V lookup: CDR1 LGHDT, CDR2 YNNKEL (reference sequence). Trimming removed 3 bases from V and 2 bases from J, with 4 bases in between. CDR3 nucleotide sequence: TGTGCCAGCAGCCATGGACAAGAGACCCAGTACTTC. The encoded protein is CASSHGQETQYF.

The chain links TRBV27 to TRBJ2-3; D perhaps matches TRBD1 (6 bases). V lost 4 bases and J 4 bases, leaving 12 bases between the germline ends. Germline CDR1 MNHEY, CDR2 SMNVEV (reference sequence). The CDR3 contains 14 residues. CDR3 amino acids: CASSWGGGADTQYF. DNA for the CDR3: TGTGCCAGCAGTTGGGGTGGGGGCGCAGATACGCAGTATTTT.

The CDR3 coding sequence is TGTGCCAGTAGTATTTTGGATACCGGCTACACCTTC. Its protein product is CASSILDTGYTF. This chain uses TRBV19 with TRBJ1-2; D not certain. The CDR3 length is 12 residues. The germline CDR1 and CDR2 sequences are LNHDA and SQIVND (reference sequence). V dropped 3 bases and J dropped 8 bases, with 10 bases sitting between them.

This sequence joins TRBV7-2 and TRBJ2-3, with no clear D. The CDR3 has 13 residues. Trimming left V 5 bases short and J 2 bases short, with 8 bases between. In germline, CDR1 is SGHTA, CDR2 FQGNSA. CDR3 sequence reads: CASSPALTDTQYF. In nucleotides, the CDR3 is TGTGCCAGCAGCCCGGCACTCACAGATACGCAGTATTTT.

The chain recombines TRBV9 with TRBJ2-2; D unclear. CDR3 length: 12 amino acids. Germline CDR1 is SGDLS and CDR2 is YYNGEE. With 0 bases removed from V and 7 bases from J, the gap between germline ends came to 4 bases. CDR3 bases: TGTGCCAGCAGCGTAGCTGGCGGGGAGCTGTTTTTT. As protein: CASSVAGGELFF.

The CDR3 loop reads CASSLSGFDEQYF. The CDR3 bases are TGTGCCAGCAGTTTATCAGGGTTCGACGAGCAGTACTTC. V is TRBV12-3 or TRBV12-4 and J is TRBJ2-7, with a weak D call TRBD1 (5 bases). This CDR3 has 13 residues. The V gene lost 2 bases and the J gene lost 5 bases, with 10 bases spanning the gap.

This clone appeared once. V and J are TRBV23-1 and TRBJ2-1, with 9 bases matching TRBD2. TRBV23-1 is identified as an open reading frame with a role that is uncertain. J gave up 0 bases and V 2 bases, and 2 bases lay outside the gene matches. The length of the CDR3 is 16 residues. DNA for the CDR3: TGCGCCAGCAGTCAAGGTAGCGGGAGCTCCTACAATGAGCAGTTCTTC. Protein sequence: CASSQGSGSSYNEQFF.

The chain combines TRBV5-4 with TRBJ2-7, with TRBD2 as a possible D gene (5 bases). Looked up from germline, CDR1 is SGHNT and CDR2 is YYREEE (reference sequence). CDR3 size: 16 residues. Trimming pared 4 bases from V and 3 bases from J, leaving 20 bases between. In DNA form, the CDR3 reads TGTGCCAGCAGCACCCGGGCGGGTGGGAAAGACTACGAGCAGTACTTC. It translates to CASSTRAGGKDYEQYF.

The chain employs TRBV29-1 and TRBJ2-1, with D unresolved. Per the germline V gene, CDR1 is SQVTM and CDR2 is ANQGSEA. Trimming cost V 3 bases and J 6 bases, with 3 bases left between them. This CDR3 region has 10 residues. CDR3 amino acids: CSVDGNEQFF. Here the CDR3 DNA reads TGCAGCGTTGACGGCAATGAGCAGTTCTTC.

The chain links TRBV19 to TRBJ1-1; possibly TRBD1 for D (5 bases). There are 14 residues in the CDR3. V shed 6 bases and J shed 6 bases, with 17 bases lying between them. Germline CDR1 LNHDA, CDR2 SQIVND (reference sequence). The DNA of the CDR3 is TGTGCCAGTAGGCCCATGGGGCTAGCGGCTGAAGCTTTCTTT. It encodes CASRPMGLAAEAFF.

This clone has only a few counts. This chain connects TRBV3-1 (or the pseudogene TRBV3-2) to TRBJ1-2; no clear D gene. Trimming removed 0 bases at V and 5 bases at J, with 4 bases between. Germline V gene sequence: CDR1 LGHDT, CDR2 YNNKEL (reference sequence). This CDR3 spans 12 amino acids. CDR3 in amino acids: CASSQDIYGYTF. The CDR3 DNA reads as TGTGCCAGCAGCCAAGACATATATGGCTACACCTTC.